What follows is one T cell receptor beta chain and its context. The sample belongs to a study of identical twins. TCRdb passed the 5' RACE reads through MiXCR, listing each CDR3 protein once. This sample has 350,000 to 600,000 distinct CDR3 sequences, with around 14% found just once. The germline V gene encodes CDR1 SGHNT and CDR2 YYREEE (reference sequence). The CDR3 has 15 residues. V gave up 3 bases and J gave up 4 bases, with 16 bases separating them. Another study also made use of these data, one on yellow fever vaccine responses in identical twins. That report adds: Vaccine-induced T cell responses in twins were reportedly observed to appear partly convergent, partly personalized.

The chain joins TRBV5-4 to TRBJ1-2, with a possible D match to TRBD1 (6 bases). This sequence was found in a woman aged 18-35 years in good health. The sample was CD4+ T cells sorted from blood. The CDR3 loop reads CASSSKTSDSYGYTF. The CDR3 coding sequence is TGTGCCAGCAGCTCCAAGACCTCGGACAGCTATGGCTACACCTTC.